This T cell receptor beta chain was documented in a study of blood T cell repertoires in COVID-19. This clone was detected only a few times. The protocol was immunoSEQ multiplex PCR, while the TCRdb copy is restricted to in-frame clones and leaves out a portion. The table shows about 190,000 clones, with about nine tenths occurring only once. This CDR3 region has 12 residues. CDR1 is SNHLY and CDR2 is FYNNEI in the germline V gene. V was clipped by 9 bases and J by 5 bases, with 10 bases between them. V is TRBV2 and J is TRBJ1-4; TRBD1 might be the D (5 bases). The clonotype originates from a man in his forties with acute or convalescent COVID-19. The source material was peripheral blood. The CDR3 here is CASFRGNEKLFF. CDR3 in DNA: TGTGCCAGTTTCCGGGGGAATGAAAAACTGTTTTTT.